This T cell receptor (beta chain) was identified in a study of T cell changes during pregnancy in multiple sclerosis. Some clones are missing from TCRdb's copy, which holds only in-frame ones; the method was immunoSEQ multiplex PCR. The sample includes about 41,000 clones, 90% to 95% seen only once; the top ten take around 7%. The TCR was taken from a female donor with multiple sclerosis, enrolled in a pregnancy study. This material consisted of CD8+ T cells from peripheral blood mononuclear cells, taken in the third trimester of pregnancy.

The CDR3 DNA follows: TGTGCCAGCAGCCCGGGGACTAGCGGGCAAGAGACCCAGTACTTC. It translates to CASSPGTSGQETQYF. This chain connects TRBV7-9 to TRBJ2-5; 12 bases are shared with TRBD2. The germline V gene has CDR1 SEHNR and CDR2 FQNEAQ (reference sequence). This CDR3 region has 15 residues. J gave up 2 bases and V 5 bases, and 3 bases lay outside the gene matches.